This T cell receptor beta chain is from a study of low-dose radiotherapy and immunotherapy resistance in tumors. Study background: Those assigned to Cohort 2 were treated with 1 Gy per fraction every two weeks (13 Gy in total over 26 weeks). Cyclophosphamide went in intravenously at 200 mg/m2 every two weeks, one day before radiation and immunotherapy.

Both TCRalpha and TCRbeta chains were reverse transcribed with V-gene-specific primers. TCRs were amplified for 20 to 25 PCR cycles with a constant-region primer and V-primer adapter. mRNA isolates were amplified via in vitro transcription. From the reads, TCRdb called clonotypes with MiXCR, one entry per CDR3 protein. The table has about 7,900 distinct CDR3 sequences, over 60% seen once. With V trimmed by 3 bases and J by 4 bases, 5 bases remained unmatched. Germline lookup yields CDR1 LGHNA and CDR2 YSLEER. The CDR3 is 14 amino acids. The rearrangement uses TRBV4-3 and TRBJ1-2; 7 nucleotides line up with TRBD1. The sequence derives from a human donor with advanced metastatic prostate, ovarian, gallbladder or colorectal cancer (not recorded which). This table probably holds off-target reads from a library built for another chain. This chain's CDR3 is CASSHDRAGYGYTF. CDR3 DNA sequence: TGCGCCAGCAGCCATGACAGGGCGGGCTATGGCTACACCTTC.